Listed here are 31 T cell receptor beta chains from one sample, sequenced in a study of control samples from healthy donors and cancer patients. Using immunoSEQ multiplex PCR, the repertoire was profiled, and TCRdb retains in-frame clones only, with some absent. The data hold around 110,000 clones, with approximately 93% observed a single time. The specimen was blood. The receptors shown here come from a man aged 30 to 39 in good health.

CDR3: CASSLTGQGVKEAFF. The CDR3 DNA sequence: TGTGCCAGCAGCTTAACGGGACAGGGCGTTAAAGAAGCTTTCTTT. The chain has TRBV7-3 and TRBJ1-1; 9 bases align to TRBD1. CDR1 and CDR2 from the germline V gene are SGHTA and FQGTGA. Trimming cost V 0 bases and J 8 bases; bases outside gene matches: 7. This CDR3 region has 15 residues.

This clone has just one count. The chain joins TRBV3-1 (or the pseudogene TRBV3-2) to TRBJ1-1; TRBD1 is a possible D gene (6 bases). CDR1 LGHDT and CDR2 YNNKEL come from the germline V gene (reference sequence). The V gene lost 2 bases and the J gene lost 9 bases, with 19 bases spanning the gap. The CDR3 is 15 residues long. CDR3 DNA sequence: TGTGCCAGCAGCCAATCAAAGGGGGGGCTCGGTAAAGCTTTCTTT. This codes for CASSQSKGGLGKAFF.

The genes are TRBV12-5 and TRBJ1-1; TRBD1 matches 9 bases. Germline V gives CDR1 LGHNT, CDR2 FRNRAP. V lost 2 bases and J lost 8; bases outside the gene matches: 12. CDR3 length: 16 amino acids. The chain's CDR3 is CASGLPTGGDTKEAFF. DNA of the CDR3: TGTGCTAGTGGTTTGCCAACAGGGGGCGATACGAAGGAAGCTTTCTTT.

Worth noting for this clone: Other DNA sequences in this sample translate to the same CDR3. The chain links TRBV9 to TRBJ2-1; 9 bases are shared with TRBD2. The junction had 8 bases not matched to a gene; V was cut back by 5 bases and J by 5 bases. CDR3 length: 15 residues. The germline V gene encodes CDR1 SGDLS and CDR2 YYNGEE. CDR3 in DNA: TGTGCCAGCAGGGAGGCGGGGGGGGTCCACAATGAGCAGTTCTTC. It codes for CASREAGGVHNEQFF. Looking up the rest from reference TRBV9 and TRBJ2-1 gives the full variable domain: DSGVTQTPKHLITATGQRVTLRCSPRSGDLSVYWYQQSLDQGLQFLIQYYNGEERAKGNILERFSAQQFPDLHSELNLSSLELGDSALYFCASREAGGVHNEQFFGPGTRLTVL.

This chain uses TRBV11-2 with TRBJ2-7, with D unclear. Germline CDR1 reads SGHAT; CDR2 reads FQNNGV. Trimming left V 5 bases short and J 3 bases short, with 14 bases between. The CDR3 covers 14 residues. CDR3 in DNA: TGTGCCAGCAGCCTAATACGGGCTCACTACGAGCAGTACGTC. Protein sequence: CASSLIRAHYEQYV.

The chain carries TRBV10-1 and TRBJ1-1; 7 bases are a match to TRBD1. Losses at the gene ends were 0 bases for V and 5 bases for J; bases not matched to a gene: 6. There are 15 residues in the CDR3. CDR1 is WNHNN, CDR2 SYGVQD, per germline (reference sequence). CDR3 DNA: TGCGCCAGCAGTGAGTCGCCCAGGGGGGGTACTGAAGCTTTCTTT. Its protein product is CASSESPRGGTEAFF.

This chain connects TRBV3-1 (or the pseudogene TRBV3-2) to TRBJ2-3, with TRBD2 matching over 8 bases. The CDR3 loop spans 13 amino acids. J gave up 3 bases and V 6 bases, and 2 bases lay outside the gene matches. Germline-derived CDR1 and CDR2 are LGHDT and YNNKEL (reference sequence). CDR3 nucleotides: TGTGCCAGCAGGCGGGGGGTTACAGATACGCAGTATTTT. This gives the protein CASRRGVTDTQYF.

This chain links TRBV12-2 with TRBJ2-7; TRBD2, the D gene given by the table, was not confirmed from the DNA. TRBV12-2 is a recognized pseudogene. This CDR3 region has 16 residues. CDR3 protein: CASRSERGPSSYEQYV. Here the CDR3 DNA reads TGTGCAAGTCGCTCCGAGCGGGGGCCGAGCTCCTACGAGCAGTACGTC.

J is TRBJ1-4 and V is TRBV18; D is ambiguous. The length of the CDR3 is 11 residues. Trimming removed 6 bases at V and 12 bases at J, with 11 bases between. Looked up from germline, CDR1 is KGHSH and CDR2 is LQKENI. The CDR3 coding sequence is TGTGCCAGCTCTCCGGGAACGGAACTGTTTTTT. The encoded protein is CASSPGTELFF.

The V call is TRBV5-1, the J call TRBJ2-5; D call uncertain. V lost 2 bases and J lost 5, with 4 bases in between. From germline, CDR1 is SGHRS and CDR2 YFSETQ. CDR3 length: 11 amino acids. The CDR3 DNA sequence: TGCGCCAGCAGCTTCCTGGAGACCCAGTACTTC. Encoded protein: CASSFLETQYF.

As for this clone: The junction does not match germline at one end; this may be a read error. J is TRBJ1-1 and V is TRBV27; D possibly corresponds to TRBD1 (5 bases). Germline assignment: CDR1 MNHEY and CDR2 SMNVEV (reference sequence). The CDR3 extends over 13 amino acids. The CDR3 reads CAGSLSGVTEAFF. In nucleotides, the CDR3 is TGTGCCGGCAGTTTATCGGGGGTCACTGAAGCTTTCTTT.

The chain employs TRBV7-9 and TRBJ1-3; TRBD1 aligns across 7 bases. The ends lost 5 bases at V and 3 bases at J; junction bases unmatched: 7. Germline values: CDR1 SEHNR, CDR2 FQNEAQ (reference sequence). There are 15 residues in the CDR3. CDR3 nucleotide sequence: TGTGCCAGCAGCGGAGTTCCAGGGGGTGGAAACACCATATATTTT. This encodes CASSGVPGGGNTIYF.

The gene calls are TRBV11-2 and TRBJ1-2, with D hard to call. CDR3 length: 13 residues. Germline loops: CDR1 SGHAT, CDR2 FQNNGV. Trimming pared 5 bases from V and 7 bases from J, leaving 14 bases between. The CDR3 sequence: CASSRADGRGYTF. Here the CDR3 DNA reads TGTGCCAGCAGCCGCGCGGACGGGCGTGGCTACACCTTC. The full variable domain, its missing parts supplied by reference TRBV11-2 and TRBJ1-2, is EAGVAQSPRYKIIEKRQSVAFWCNPISGHATLYWYQQILGQGPKLLIQFQNNGVVDDSQLPKDRFSAERLKGVDSTLKIQPAKLEDSAVYLCASSRADGRGYTFGSGTRLTVV.

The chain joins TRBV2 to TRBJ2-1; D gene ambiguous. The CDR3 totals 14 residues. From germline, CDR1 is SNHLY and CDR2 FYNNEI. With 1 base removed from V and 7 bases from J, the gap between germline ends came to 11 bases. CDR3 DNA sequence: TGTGCCAGCAGTGAAGTACGGGCCCCAAATGAGCAGTTCTTC. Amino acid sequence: CASSEVRAPNEQFF. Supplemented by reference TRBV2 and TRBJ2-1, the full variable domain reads EPEVTQTPSHQVTQMGQEVILRCVPISNHLYFYWYRQILGQKVEFLVSFYNNEISEKSEIFDDQFSVERPDGSNFTLKIRSTKLEDSAMYFCASSEVRAPNEQFFGPGTRLTVL.

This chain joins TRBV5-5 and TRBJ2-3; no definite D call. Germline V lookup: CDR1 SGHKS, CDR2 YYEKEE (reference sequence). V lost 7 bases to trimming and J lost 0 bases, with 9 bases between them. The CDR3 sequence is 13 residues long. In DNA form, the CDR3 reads TGTGCCAGCGGCCCGTGGAGCACAGATACGCAGTATTTT. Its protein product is CASGPWSTDTQYF.

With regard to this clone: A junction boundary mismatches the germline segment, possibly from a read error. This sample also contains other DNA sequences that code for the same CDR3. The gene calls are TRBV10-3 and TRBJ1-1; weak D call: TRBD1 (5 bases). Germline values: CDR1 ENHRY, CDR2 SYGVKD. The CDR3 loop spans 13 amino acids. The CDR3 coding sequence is TGTGCCACCAGTGGGGCCCCGAACACTGAAGCTTTCTTT. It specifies CATSGAPNTEAFF.

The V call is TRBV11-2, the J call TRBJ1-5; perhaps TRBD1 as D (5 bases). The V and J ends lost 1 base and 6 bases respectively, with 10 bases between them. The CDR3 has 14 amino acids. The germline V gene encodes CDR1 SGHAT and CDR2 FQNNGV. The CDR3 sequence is CASSLVGGGQPQHF. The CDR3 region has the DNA TGTGCCAGCAGCTTAGTTGGGGGTGGTCAGCCCCAGCATTTT. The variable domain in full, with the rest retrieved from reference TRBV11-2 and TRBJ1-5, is EAGVAQSPRYKIIEKRQSVAFWCNPISGHATLYWYQQILGQGPKLLIQFQNNGVVDDSQLPKDRFSAERLKGVDSTLKIQPAKLEDSAVYLCASSLVGGGQPQHFGDGTRLSIL.

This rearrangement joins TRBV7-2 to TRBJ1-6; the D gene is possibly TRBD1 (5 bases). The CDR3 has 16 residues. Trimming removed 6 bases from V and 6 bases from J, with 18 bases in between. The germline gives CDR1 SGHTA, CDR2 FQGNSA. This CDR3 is CASSYDGARVNSPLHF. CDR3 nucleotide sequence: TGTGCCAGCAGTTACGACGGGGCCAGGGTTAATTCACCCCTCCACTTT.

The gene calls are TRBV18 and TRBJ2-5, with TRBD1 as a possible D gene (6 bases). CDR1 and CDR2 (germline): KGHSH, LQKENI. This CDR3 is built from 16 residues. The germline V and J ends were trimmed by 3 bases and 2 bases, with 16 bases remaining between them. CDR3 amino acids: CASSPPDSWGQETQYF. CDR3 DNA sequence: TGTGCCAGCTCACCCCCGGACAGCTGGGGTCAAGAGACCCAGTACTTC.

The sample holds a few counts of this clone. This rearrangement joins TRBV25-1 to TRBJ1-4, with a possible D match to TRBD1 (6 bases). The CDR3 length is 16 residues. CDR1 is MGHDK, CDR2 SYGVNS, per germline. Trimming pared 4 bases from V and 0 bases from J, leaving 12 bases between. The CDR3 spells CASSGQVDATNEKLFF. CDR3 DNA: TGTGCCAGCAGTGGACAGGTTGACGCAACTAATGAAAAACTGTTTTTT.

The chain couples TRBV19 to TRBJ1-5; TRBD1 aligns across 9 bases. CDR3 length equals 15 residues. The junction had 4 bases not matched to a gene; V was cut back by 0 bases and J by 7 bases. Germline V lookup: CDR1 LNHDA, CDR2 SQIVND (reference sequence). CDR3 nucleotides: TGTGCCAGTAGTATAGAGGGACAGGGCCGACAGCCCCAGCATTTT. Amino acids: CASSIEGQGRQPQHF.

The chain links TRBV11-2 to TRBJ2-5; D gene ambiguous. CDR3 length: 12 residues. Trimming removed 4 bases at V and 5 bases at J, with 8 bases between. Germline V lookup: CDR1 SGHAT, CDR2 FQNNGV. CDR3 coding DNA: TGTGCCAGCAGCTCCTTAGAGGAGACCCAGTACTTC. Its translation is CASSSLEETQYF.

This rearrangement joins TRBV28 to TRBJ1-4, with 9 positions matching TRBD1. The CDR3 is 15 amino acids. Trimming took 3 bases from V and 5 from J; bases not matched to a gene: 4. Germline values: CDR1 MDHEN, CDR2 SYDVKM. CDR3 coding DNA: TGTGCCAGCAGTTTCCTGACAGGGGGGAATGAAAAACTGTTTTTT. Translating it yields CASSFLTGGNEKLFF.

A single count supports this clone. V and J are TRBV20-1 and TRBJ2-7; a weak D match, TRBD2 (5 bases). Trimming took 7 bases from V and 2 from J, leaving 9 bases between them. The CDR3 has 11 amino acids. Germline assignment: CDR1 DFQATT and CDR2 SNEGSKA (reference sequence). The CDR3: CSVSGTYEQYF. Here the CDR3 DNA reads TGCAGTGTTTCGGGGACCTACGAGCAGTACTTC.

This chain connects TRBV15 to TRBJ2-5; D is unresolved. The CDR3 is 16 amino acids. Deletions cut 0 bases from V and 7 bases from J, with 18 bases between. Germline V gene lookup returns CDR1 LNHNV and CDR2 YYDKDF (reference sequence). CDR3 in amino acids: CATSRDKMSIPRTQYF. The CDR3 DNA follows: TGTGCCACCAGCAGAGATAAAATGTCCATTCCACGGACCCAGTACTTC.

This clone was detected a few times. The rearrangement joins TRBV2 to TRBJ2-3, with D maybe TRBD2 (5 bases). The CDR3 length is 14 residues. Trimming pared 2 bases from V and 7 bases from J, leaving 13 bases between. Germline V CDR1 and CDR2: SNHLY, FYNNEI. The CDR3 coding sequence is TGTGCCAGCAGTGAAACTGGGAGCGATAATACGCAGTATTTT. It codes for CASSETGSDNTQYF.

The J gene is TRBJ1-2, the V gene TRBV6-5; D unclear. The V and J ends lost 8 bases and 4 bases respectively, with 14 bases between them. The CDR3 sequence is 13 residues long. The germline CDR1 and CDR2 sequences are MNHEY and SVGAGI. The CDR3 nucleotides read TGTGCCAGCGGGGTACGAGGCAGCTATGGCTACACCTTC. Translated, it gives CASGVRGSYGYTF.

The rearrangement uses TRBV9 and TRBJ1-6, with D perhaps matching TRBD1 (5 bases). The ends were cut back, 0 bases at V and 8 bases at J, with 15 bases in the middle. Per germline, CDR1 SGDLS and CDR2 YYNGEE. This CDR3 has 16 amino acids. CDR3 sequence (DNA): TGTGCCAGCAGCGTAGGACCAGACAGTACGGATTCACCCCTCCACTTT. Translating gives CASSVGPDSTDSPLHF.

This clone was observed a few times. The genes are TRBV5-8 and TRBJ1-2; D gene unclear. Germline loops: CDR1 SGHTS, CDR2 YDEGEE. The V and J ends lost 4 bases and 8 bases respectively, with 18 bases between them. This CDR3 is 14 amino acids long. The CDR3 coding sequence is TGTGCCAGCAGCACCCGGACCGTAACCGGGGGCTACACCTTC. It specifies CASSTRTVTGGYTF. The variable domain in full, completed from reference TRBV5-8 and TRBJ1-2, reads EAGVTQSPTHLIKTRGQQATLRCSPISGHTSVYWYQQALGLGLQFLLWYDEGEERNRGNFPPRFSGRQFPNYSSELNVNALELEDSALYLCASSTRTVTGGYTFGSGTRLTVV.

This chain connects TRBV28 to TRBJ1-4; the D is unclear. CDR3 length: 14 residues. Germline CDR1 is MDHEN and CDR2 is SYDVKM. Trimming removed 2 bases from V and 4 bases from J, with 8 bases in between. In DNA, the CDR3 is TGTGCCAGCAGTTTACCCCGCTTTAATGAAAAACTGTTTTTT. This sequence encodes CASSLPRFNEKLFF.

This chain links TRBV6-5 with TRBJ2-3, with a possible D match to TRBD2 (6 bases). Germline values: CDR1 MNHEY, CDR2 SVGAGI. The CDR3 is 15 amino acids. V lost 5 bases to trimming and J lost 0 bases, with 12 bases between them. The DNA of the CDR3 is TGTGCCAGCAGTCCGACTAGAGGAAGCACAGATACGCAGTATTTT. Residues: CASSPTRGSTDTQYF.